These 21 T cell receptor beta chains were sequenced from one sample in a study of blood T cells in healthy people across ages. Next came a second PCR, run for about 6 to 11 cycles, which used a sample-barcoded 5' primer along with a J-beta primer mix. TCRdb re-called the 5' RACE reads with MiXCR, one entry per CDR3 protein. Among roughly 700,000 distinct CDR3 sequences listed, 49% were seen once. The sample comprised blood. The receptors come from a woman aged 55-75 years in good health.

CDR3 DNA: TGCGCCAGCAGCCACGGACAGGCTTCGAATGAAAAACTGTTTTTT. This sequence encodes CASSHGQASNEKLFF. J is TRBJ1-4 and V is TRBV4-3; 7 bases agree with TRBD1. This CDR3 is 15 amino acids long. Unmatched junction bases numbered 6, after V lost 3 bases and J lost 5 bases. The germline gives CDR1 LGHNA, CDR2 YSLEER.

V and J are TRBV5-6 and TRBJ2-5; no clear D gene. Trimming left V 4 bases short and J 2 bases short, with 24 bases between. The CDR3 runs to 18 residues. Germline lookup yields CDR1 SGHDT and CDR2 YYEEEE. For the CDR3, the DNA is TGTGCCAGCAGCCGGGCCGGGTGGTCCAAACCCGGGCAAGAGACCCAGTACTTC. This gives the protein CASSRAGWSKPGQETQYF.

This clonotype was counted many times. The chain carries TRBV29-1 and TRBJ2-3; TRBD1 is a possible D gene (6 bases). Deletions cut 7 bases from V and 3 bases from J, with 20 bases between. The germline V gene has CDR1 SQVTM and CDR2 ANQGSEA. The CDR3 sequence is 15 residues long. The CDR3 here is CSAAGRGSETDTQYF. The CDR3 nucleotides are TGCAGCGCCGCCGGTAGGGGGAGTGAAACAGATACGCAGTATTTT.

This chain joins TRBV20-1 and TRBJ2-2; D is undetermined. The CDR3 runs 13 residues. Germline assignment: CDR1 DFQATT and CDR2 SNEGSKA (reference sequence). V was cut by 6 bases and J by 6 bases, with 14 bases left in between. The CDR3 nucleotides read TGCAGTGCCATGGGGATGTTGGCCGGGGAGCTGTTTTTT. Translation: CSAMGMLAGELFF.

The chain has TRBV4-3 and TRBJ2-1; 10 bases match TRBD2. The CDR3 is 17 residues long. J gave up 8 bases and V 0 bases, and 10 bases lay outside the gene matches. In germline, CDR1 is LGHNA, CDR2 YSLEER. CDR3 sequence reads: CASSQDTTSGMRDEQFF. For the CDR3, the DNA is TGCGCCAGCAGCCAAGATACTACTAGCGGGATGCGGGATGAGCAGTTCTTC.

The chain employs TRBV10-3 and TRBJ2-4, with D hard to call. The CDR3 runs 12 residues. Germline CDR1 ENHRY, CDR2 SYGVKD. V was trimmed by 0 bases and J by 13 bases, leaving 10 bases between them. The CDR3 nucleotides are TGTGCCATCAGTGAGTCCGCTTTAACCCAGTACTTC. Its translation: CAISESALTQYF.

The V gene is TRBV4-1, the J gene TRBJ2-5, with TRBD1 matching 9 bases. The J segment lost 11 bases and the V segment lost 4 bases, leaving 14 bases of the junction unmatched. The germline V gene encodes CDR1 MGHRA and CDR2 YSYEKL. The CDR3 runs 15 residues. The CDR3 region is CASSLGQGNIGEQYF. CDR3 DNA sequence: TGCGCCAGCAGCCTCGGACAGGGGAATATCGGTGAGCAGTACTTC.

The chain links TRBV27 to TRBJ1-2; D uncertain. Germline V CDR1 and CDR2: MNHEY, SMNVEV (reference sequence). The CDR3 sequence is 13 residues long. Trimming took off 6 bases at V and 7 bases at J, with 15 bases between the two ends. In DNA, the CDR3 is TGTGCCAGCAGGATGTCGCTGGTTCGTGGCTACACCTTC. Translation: CASRMSLVRGYTF.

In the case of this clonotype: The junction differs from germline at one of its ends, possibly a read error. For the CDR3, the DNA is TGTGCCAGCAGCCCGATCGGGACAGGTTTCACCTACAAAGAGCAGTTCTTC. Its protein is CASSPIGTGFTYKEQFF. V usage is TRBV14 and J usage is TRBJ2-1; 8 bases fit TRBD1. Germline CDR1 is SGHDN and CDR2 is FVKESK. The CDR3 is made up of 17 amino acids.

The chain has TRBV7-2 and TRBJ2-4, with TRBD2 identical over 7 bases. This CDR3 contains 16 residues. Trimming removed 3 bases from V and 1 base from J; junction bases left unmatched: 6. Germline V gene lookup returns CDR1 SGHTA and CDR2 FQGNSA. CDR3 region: CASSFGGSRAKNIQYF. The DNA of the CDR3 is TGTGCCAGCAGCTTCGGCGGGAGTCGGGCCAAAAACATTCAGTACTTC.

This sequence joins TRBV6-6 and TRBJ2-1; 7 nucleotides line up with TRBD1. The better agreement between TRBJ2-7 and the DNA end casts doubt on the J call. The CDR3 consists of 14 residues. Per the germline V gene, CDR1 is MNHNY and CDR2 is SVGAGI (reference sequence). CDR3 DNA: TGTGCCAGCAGTTACCCGGGACAGAAGTACGAGCAGTACTTC. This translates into CASSYPGQKYEQYF.

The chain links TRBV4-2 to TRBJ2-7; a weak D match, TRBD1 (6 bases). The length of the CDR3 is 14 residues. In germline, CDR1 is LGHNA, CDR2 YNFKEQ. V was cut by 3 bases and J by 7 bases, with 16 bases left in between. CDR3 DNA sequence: TGTGCCAGCAGCCAGGAAACAGGGAGCAATGAGCAGTACTTC. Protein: CASSQETGSNEQYF.

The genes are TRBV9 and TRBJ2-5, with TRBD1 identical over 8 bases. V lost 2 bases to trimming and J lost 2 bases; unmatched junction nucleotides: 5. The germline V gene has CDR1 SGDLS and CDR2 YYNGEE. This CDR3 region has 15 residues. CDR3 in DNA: TGTGCCAGCAGCGTTCGCGGGACAGGACAAGAGACCCAGTACTTC. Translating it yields CASSVRGTGQETQYF.

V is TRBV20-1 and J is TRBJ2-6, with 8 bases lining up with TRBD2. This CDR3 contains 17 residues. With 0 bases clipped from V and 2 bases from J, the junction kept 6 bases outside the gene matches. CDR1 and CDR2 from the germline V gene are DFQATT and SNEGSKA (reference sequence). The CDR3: CSARDMSGRAGANVLTF. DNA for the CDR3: TGCAGTGCTAGAGATATGTCCGGGAGGGCTGGGGCCAACGTCCTGACTTTC.

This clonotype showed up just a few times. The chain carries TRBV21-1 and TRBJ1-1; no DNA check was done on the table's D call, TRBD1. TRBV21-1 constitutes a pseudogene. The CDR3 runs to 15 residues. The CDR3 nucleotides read TGTGCCAGCACTACATCCGGGACCCCAGATACTGAAGCTTTCTTT. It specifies CASTTSGTPDTEAFF.

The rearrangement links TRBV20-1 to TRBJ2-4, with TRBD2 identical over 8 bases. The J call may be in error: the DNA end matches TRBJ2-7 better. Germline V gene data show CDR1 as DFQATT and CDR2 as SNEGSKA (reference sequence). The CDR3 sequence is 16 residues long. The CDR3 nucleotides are TGCAGTGCTAGAGACCTGAGCGGGAGAACCGTTTACGAGCAGTACTTC. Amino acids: CSARDLSGRTVYEQYF.

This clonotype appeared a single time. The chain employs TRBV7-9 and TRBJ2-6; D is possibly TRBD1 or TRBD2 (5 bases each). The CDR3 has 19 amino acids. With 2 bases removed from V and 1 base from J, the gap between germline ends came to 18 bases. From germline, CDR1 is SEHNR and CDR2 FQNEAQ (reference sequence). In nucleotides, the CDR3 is TGTGCCAGCAGCTTAAGGTTGGGACCTTATAAATCTGGGGCCAACGTCCTGACTTTC. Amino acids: CASSLRLGPYKSGANVLTF.

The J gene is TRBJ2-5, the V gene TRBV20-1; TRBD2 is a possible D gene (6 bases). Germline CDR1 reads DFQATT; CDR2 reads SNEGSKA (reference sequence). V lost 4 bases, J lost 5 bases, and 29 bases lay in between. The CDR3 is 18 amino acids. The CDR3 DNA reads TGCAGTGCTAATGACCCAAGACAGAGGAGGGCCCATGGGGAGACCCAGTACTTC. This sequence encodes CSANDPRQRRAHGETQYF.

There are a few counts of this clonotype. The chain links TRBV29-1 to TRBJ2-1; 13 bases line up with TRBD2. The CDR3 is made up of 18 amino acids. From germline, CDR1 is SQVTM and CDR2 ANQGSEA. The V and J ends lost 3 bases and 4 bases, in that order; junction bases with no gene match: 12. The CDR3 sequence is CSVERRGLAGPRYNEQFF. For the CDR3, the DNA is TGCAGCGTTGAGAGAAGGGGACTAGCGGGACCCAGGTACAATGAGCAGTTCTTC.

Here the CDR3 reads CASSLTYAETQYF. The CDR3 coding sequence is TGTGCCAGCAGCTTGACCTATGCGGAGACCCAGTACTTC. The chain employs TRBV7-2 and TRBJ2-7; D remains ambiguous. TRBJ2-5 matches the DNA end more closely, so the J call is doubtful. The CDR3 totals 13 residues. The germline gives CDR1 SGHTA, CDR2 FQGNSA.

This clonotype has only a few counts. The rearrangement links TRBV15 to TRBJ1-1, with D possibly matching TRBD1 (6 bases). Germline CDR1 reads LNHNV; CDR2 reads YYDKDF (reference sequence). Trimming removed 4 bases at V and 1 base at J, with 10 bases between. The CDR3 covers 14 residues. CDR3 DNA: TGTGCCACCAGCATAGGGGGTAAGAACACTGAAGCTTTCTTT. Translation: CATSIGGKNTEAFF.